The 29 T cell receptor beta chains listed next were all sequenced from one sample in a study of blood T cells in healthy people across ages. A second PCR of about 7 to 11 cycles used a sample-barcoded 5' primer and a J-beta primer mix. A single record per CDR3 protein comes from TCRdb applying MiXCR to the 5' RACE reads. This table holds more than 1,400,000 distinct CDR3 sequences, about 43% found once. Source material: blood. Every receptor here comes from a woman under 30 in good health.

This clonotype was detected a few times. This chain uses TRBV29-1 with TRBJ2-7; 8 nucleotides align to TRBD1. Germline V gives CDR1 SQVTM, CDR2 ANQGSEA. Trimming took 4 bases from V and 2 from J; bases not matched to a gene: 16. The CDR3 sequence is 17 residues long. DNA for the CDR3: TGCAGCGTTGTTTACAGGGGGACAAATTTCCCCCCCTACGAGCAGTACTTC. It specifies CSVVYRGTNFPPYEQYF.

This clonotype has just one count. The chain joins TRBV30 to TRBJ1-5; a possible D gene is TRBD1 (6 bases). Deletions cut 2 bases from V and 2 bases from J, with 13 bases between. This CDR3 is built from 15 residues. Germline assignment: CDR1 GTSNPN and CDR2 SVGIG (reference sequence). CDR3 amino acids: CAWSLQGMGNQPQHF. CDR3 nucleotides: TGTGCCTGGAGTCTACAGGGTATGGGCAATCAGCCCCAGCATTTT.

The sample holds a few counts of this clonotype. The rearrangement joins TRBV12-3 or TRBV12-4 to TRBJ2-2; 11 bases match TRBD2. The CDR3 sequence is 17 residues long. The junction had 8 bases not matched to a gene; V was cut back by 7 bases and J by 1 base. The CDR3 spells CASTGTSGAKNTGELFF. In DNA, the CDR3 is TGTGCCAGCACCGGGACTAGCGGAGCAAAGAACACCGGGGAGCTGTTTTTT.

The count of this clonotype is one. CDR3 amino acids: CASSLGGTGGLALWGYTF. The CDR3 DNA is TGTGCCAGCAGCTTAGGGGGGACAGGGGGCTTGGCTCTCTGGGGCTACACCTTC. The V and J genes are TRBV7-8 and TRBJ1-2; the match to TRBD1 covers 12 bases. This CDR3 is 18 amino acids long. Germline values: CDR1 SGHVS, CDR2 FQNEAQ. V lost 1 base, J lost 8 bases, and 14 bases stayed unmatched.

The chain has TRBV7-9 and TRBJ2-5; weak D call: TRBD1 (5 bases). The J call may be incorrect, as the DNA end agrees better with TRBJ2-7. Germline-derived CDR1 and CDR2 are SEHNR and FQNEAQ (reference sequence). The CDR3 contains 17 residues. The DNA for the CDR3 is TGTGCCAGCAGCTTAGCCCCGGGCAGGGTTGGGTCCTACGAGCAGTACTTC. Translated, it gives CASSLAPGRVGSYEQYF.

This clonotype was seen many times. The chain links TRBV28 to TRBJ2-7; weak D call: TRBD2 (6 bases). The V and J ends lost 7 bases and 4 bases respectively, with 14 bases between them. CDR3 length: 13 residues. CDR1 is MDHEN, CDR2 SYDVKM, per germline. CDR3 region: CASTPGVGYEQYF. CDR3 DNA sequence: TGTGCCAGCACCCCGGGGGTAGGATACGAGCAGTACTTC.

The CDR3 DNA follows: TGTGCCGCCAGCGTTGGGGAAATCGAGACCCAGTACTTC. This sequence encodes CAASVGEIETQYF. The rearrangement links TRBV7-2 to TRBJ2-7, with D uncertain. Judging by the DNA end, TRBJ2-5 fits better; the J call may be wrong. The CDR3 has 13 residues. Per the germline V gene, CDR1 is SGHTA and CDR2 is FQGNSA.

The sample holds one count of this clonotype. The CDR3 DNA reads as TGTGCCAGCAGCGCCGACCGGGACTACTACACAGATACGCAGTATTTT. Amino acids: CASSADRDYYTDTQYF. This chain uses TRBV7-9 with TRBJ2-3; TRBD2 matches 7 bases. The CDR3 totals 16 residues. Germline CDR1 is SEHNR and CDR2 is FQNEAQ (reference sequence). The V and J ends lost 5 bases and 2 bases, in that order; junction bases with no gene match: 10.

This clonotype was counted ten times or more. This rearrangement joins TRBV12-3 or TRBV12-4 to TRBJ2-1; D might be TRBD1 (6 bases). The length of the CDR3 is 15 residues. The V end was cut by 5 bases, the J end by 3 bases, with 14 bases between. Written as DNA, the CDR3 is TGTGCCAGCAGTGGTTCCGGACAGTTCTACAATGAGCAGTTCTTC. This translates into CASSGSGQFYNEQFF.

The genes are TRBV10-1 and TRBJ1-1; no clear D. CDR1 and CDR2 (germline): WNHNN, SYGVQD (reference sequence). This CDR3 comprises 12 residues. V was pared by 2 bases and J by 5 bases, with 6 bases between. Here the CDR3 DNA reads TGCGCCAGCAGTGAGGGTAGGACTGAAGCTTTCTTT. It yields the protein CASSEGRTEAFF.

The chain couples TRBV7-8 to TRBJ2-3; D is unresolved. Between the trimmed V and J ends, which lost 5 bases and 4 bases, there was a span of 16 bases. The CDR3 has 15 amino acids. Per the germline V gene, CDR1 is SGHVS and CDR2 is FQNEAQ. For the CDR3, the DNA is TGTGCCAGCAGCGTTCTTGAGTGGGCCTCAGATACGCAGTATTTT. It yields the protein CASSVLEWASDTQYF.

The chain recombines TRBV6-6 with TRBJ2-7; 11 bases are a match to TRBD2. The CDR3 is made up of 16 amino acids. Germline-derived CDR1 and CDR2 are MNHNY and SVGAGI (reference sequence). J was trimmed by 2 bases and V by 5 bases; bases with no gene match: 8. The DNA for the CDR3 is TGTGCCAGCAGTGCAAATCTAGCGGGAGGAGCCTACGAGCAGTACTTC. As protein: CASSANLAGGAYEQYF.

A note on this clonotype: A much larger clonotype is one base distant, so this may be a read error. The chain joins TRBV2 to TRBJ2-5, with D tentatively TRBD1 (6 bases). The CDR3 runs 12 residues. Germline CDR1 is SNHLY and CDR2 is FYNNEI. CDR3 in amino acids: CTSRDNQETQYF. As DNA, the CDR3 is TGTACCAGCAGGGACAATCAAGAGACCCAGTACTTC.

The CDR3 DNA follows: TGTGCCAGCAGCTTAGTTATTAGCCTTACCAAGATGCATGAGCAGTTCTTC. Protein: CASSLVISLTKMHEQFF. The chain joins TRBV7-2 to TRBJ2-1; D unclear. Trimming stripped 1 base from V and 8 bases from J, with 21 bases between. In germline, CDR1 is SGHTA, CDR2 FQGNSA. This CDR3 comprises 17 residues.

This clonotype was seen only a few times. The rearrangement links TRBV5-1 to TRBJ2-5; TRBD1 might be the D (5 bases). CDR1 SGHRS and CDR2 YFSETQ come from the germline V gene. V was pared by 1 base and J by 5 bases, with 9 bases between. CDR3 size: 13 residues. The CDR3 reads CASSLRPGETQYF. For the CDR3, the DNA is TGCGCCAGCAGCTTGCGACCAGGGGAGACCCAGTACTTC.

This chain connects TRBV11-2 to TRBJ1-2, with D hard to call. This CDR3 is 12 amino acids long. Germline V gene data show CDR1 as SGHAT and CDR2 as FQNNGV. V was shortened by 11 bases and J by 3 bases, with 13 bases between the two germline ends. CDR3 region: CAGGRGDYGYTF. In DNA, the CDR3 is TGTGCCGGAGGGAGAGGTGACTATGGCTACACCTTC. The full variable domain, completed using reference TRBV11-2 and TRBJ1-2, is EAGVAQSPRYKIIEKRQSVAFWCNPISGHATLYWYQQILGQGPKLLIQFQNNGVVDDSQLPKDRFSAERLKGVDSTLKIQPAKLEDSAVYLCAGGRGDYGYTFGSGTRLTVV.

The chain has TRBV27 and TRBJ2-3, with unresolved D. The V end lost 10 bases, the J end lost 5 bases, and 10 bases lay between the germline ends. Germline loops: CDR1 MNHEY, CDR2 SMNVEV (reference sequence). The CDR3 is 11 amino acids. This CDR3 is CATGRLDTQYF. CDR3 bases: TGTGCCACCGGACGCTTAGATACGCAGTATTTT.

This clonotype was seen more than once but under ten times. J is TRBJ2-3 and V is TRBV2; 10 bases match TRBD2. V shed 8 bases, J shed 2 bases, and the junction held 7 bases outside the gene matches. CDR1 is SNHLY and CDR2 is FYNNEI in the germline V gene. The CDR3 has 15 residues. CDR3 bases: TGTGCCAGCCTCCCAGCGGGGGGGACCACAGATACGCAGTATTTT. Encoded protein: CASLPAGGTTDTQYF. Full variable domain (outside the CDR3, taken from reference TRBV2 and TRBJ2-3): EPEVTQTPSHQVTQMGQEVILRCVPISNHLYFYWYRQILGQKVEFLVSFYNNEISEKSEIFDDQFSVERPDGSNFTLKIRSTKLEDSAMYFCASLPAGGTTDTQYFGPGTRLTVL.

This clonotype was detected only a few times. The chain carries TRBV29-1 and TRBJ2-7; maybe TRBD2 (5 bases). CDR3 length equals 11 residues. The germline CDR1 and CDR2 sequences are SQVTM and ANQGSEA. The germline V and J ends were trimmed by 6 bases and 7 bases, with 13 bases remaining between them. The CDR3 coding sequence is TGCAGCGTCTCTAGCTCCCATGAGCAGTACTTC. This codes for CSVSSSHEQYF.

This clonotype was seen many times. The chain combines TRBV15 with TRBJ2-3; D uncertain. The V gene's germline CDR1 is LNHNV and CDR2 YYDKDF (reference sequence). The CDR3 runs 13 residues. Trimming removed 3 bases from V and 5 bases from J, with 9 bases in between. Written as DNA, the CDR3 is TGTGCCACCAGCAGCGCAAGAGGAGATACGCAGTATTTT. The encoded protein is CATSSARGDTQYF.

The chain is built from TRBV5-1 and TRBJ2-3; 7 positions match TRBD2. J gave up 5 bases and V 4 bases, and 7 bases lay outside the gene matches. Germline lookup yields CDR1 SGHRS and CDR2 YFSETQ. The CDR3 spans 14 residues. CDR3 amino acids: CASSPGLVVDTQYF. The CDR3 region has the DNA TGCGCCAGCAGCCCCGGACTAGTCGTAGATACGCAGTATTTT.

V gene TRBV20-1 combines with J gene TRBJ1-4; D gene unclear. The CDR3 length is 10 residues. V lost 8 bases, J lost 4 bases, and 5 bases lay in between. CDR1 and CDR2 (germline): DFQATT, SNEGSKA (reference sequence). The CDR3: CSFLNEKLFF. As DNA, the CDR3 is TGCAGTTTCCTTAATGAAAAACTGTTTTTT.

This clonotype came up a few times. The CDR3 is CASSPGRAGEQFF. CDR3 in DNA: TGTGCCAGCAGCCCGGGTAGAGCCGGAGAGCAGTTCTTC. J is TRBJ2-1 and V is TRBV7-9; D is unresolved. This CDR3 is built from 13 residues. Germline CDR1 is SEHNR and CDR2 is FQNEAQ (reference sequence). The V and J ends lost 5 bases and 10 bases respectively, with 15 bases between them.

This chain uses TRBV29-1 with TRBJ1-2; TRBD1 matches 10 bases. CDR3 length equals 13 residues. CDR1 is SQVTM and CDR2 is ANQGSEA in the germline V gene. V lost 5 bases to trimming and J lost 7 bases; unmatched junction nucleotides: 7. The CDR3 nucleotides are TGCAGCGTTAAGGGGACAGGGGAAAGTGGCTACACCTTC. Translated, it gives CSVKGTGESGYTF.

The CDR3 DNA is TGTGCCACCAGTGCCCTTAGCGGGGAGAAACAAGAGACCCAGTACTTC. It encodes CATSALSGEKQETQYF. This chain connects TRBV24-1 to TRBJ2-4, with TRBD2 matching over 8 bases. Matching the DNA end better, TRBJ2-5 makes the J call doubtful. This CDR3 is 16 amino acids long. Germline CDR1 and CDR2: KGHDR and SFDVKD.

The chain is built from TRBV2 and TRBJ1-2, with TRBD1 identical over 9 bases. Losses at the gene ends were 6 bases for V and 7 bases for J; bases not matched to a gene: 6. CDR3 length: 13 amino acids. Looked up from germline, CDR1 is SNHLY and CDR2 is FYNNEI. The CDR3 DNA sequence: TGTGCCAGCAGAACAAGGACAGGGGTTGGCTACACCTTC. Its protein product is CASRTRTGVGYTF.

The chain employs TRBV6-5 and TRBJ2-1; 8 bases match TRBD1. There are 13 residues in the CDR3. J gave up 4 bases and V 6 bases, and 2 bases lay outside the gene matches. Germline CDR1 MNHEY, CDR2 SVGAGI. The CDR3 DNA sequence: TGTGCCAGCAGGGGACAGGTATACAATGAGCAGTTCTTC. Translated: CASRGQVYNEQFF.

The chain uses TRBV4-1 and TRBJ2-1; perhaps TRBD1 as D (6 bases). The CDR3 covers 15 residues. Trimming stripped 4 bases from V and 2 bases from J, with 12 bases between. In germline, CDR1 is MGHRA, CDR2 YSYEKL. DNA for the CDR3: TGCGCCAGCAGCCCTACAGGGTCTCCCTACAATGAGCAGTTCTTC. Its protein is CASSPTGSPYNEQFF.

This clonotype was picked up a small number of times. CDR3 amino acids: CASSVGAGPLYEQYF. CDR3 nucleotide sequence: TGTGCCAGCAGCGTAGGGGCAGGGCCCCTCTACGAGCAGTACTTC. J is TRBJ2-7 and V is TRBV9; D is perhaps TRBD1 (5 bases). Germline CDR1 reads SGDLS; CDR2 reads YYNGEE. The V gene lost 0 bases and the J gene lost 3 bases, with 13 bases spanning the gap. CDR3 length equals 15 residues.